These T cell receptor beta chains were read from a single sample in a study of CD8 T cells in ankylosing spondylitis. TCRdb ran MiXCR on the 5' RACE reads and lists one entry per CDR3 protein. This table has some 100,000 distinct CDR3 sequences, over 6.5% appearing once. The specimen was blood, either unsorted or a sorted T cell fraction (not recorded which). The receptor set was obtained from a male donor with ankylosing spondylitis or in good health (not recorded which). Both conserved end residues are part of each CDR3. A D gene is named only where the DNA matches it firmly. Not every row has a clone size; where given, it reads once, few, many or a size class.

size: many; J: TRBJ2-1; D: TRBD2; V: TRBV6-5; DNA: TGTGCCAGCAGTTACCTTTTACCGGGACTAGCGGACCACAATGAGCAGTTCTTC; CDR3: CASSYLLPGLADHNEQFF
size: many; J: TRBJ2-1; D: NA; V: TRBV7-9; DNA: TGTGCCAGCCCCGCCGGCGGCTTTTACAATGAGCAGTTCTTC; CDR3: CASPAGGFYNEQFF
size: many; J: TRBJ2-5; D: NA; V: TRBV18; DNA: TGTGCCAGCTCACCAGGCGCCATCGAGACCCAGTACTTC; CDR3: CASSPGAIETQYF
size: many; J: TRBJ2-7; D: NA; V: TRBV12-3/TRBV12-4; DNA: TGTGCCAGCAGTTTATCCCGCCAGGGCTTCTACGAGCAGTACTTC; CDR3: CASSLSRQGFYEQYF
size: NA; J: TRBJ2-7; D: NA; V: TRBV7-9; DNA: TGTGCCAGCATGGGGACGTCAGCCTACGAGCAGTACTTC; CDR3: CASMGTSAYEQYF
size: many; J: TRBJ2-7; D: NA; V: TRBV6-2/TRBV6-3; DNA: TGTGCCAGCACTATTAATTCCTACGAGCAGTACTTC; CDR3: CASTINSYEQYF
size: NA; J: TRBJ2-5; D: TRBD1; V: TRBV7-9; DNA: TGTGCCAGCAGCGTGGACAGGGTCGTTGGAGAGACCCAGTACTTC; CDR3: CASSVDRVVGETQYF
size: many; J: TRBJ2-2; D: NA; V: TRBV20-1; DNA: TGCAGTGCGTCGACCGGGGGCGAAAGGGAGCTGTTTTTT; CDR3: CSASTGGERELFF
size: many; J: TRBJ2-4; D: NA; V: TRBV3-1; DNA: TGTGCCAGCAGCCCTACGACCGGGAACATTCAGTACTTC; CDR3: CASSPTTGNIQYF
size: NA; J: TRBJ1-3; D: NA; V: TRBV7-2; DNA: TGTGCCAGCAGCCAGGCGGCAGGCTCTGGAAACACCATATATTTT; CDR3: CASSQAAGSGNTIYF
size: many; J: TRBJ2-1; D: NA; V: TRBV24-1; DNA: TGTGCCACCAGTGGAAGGGGTCTAGACAACAATGAGCAGTTCTTC; CDR3: CATSGRGLDNNEQFF
size: many; J: TRBJ1-3; D: NA; V: TRBV18; DNA: TGTGCCAGCTCACCCAGCAACCGGGACGGAGGAAACACCATATATTTT; CDR3: CASSPSNRDGGNTIYF
size: many; J: TRBJ2-2; D: TRBD1; V: TRBV20-1; DNA: TGCAGTGCTAGAGATCCCTCGGGGACAGGGACTACCGGGGAGCTGTTTTTT; CDR3: CSARDPSGTGTTGELFF
size: NA; J: TRBJ1-4; D: NA; V: TRBV7-9; DNA: TGTGCCAGCAGCTTAGTGGGAAAAACAAGGGAAAAACTGTTTTTT; CDR3: CASSLVGKTREKLFF
size: many; J: TRBJ2-1; D: TRBD2; V: TRBV10-3; DNA: TGTGCCATCACCCCGACTAGCGGGGGGAGCTCCTACAATGAGCAGTTCTTC; CDR3: CAITPTSGGSSYNEQFF
size: many; J: TRBJ2-7; D: NA; V: TRBV7-2; DNA: TGTGCCAGCAGCTTAGGTCGGATCGCAGGCTACGAGCAGTACTTC; CDR3: CASSLGRIAGYEQYF
size: many; J: TRBJ2-1; D: TRBD1; V: TRBV7-9; DNA: TGTGCCAGCAGGGATAAACAGGGGCAAAAATACAATGAGCAGTTCTTC; CDR3: CASRDKQGQKYNEQFF
size: many; J: TRBJ2-1; D: TRBD2; V: TRBV6-1; DNA: TGTGCCAGCAGTCGCGACTCGCCGGGACTAGCGGAATACAATGAGCAGTTCTTC; CDR3: CASSRDSPGLAEYNEQFF
size: many; J: TRBJ2-2; D: NA; V: TRBV3-1; DNA: TGTGCCAGCAGCCAAGAATTGAGCGGGGAGCTGTTTTTT; CDR3: CASSQELSGELFF
size: few; J: TRBJ2-1; D: TRBD1; V: TRBV7-9; DNA: TGTGCCAGCAGCGCGGGACAGGGCTCGGTCCATGAGCAGTTCTTC; CDR3: CASSAGQGSVHEQFF
size: many; J: TRBJ1-2; D: TRBD1; V: TRBV20-1; DNA: TGCAGTGCTAGAGATCAGAAGGGGGCTGGAGGCTACACCTTC; CDR3: CSARDQKGAGGYTF
size: NA; J: TRBJ1-4; D: TRBD1; V: TRBV20-1; DNA: TGCAGTGCTAACACAGGGGCTAATGAAAAACTGTTTTTT; CDR3: CSANTGANEKLFF
size: many; J: TRBJ1-5; D: NA; V: TRBV12-3/TRBV12-4; DNA: TGTGCCAGCAGTTTACAGGGTGGCAATCAGCCCCAGCATTTT; CDR3: CASSLQGGNQPQHF
size: many; J: TRBJ2-2; D: NA; V: TRBV12-3/TRBV12-4; DNA: TGTGCCAGCAGTTTAATCTCGGCCGGGGAGCTGTTTTTT; CDR3: CASSLISAGELFF
size: many; J: TRBJ2-2; D: TRBD1; V: TRBV6-5; DNA: TGTGCCAGCAGTTACCGTCCTGGGACAGGGGGCGCTGGGACCGGGGAGCTGTTTTTT; CDR3: CASSYRPGTGGAGTGELFF
size: many; J: TRBJ1-5; D: NA; V: TRBV4-1; DNA: TGCGCCAGCAGCCAATTGACCAATGGGGAAGGGCCCCAGCATTTT; CDR3: CASSQLTNGEGPQHF
size: many; J: TRBJ2-2; D: TRBD1; V: TRBV6-5; DNA: TGTGCCAGCAGTTACGCGGGACAGGGGGCGGGGACCGGGGAGCTGTTTTTT; CDR3: CASSYAGQGAGTGELFF
size: many; J: TRBJ2-2; D: TRBD2; V: TRBV7-2; DNA: TGTGCCAGCAGCTTGAGACTAGCGGGAACCGGGGAGCTGTTTTTT; CDR3: CASSLRLAGTGELFF
size: many; J: TRBJ2-1; D: TRBD1; V: TRBV5-6; DNA: TGTGCCAGCAGCCTTGACAGGGTGAATGAGCAGTTCTTC; CDR3: CASSLDRVNEQFF
size: many; J: TRBJ1-1; D: NA; V: TRBV12-3/TRBV12-4; DNA: TGTGCCAGCAGTTTCCCAGGAGTCCCTGAAGCTTTCTTT; CDR3: CASSFPGVPEAFF
size: NA; J: TRBJ2-1; D: TRBD2; V: TRBV4-1; DNA: TGCGCCAGCACAACGACTAGCGGGAGGGCGAATGAGCAGTTCTTC; CDR3: CASTTTSGRANEQFF
size: many; J: TRBJ2-1; D: NA; V: TRBV29-1; DNA: TGCGCCGCCCTAAGCGGTGGATACAATGAGCAGTTCTTC; CDR3: CAALSGGYNEQFF
size: many; J: TRBJ2-3; D: NA; V: TRBV5-6; DNA: TGTGCCAGCAGCTTGGCCCCCAGGGTCGGCACAGATACGCAGTATTTT; CDR3: CASSLAPRVGTDTQYF
size: NA; J: TRBJ2-2; D: NA; V: TRBV9; DNA: TGTGCCAGCAGCGTGAGACCCGCACGGGAGCTGTTTTTT; CDR3: CASSVRPARELFF
size: many; J: TRBJ2-1; D: TRBD2; V: TRBV11-3; DNA: TGTGCCAGCAGTTTAGCGGGACTCTCCTACAATGAGCAGTTCTTC; CDR3: CASSLAGLSYNEQFF
size: many; J: TRBJ2-7; D: TRBD1; V: TRBV20-1; DNA: TGCAGTGCTATCCCGGGACAGGGGGCCTACGAGCAGTACTTC; CDR3: CSAIPGQGAYEQYF
size: many; J: TRBJ2-1; D: NA; V: TRBV29-1; DNA: TGCAGTACCCCCCCCCAGGGTTCCTACAATGAGCAGTTCTTC; CDR3: CSTPPQGSYNEQFF
size: many; J: TRBJ2-7; D: NA; V: TRBV11-3; DNA: TGTGCCAGCAGCTTATACTCAGACTCCTACGAGCAGTACTTC; CDR3: CASSLYSDSYEQYF
size: few; J: TRBJ1-5; D: NA; V: TRBV4-2; DNA: TGTGCCAGCAGCCCCGAAGGAGGTAGGAATCAGCCCCAGCATTTT; CDR3: CASSPEGGRNQPQHF
size: many; J: TRBJ1-1; D: NA; V: TRBV20-1; DNA: TGCAGTGCAATCAATTCCGGGACCGCGAACACTGAAGCTTTCTTT; CDR3: CSAINSGTANTEAFF
size: many; J: TRBJ2-1; D: TRBD2; V: TRBV4-2; DNA: TGTGCCAGCAGCCTCCTAACTAGCGGGGTTTACAATGAGCAGTTCTTC; CDR3: CASSLLTSGVYNEQFF
size: many; J: TRBJ1-2; D: NA; V: TRBV14; DNA: TGTGCCAGCAGCCAAGAAGAAGGCGGCTACACCTTC; CDR3: CASSQEEGGYTF
size: NA; J: TRBJ2-3; D: TRBD1; V: TRBV4-1; DNA: TGCGCCAGCAGCCAACGACAGGGTTTAAGGATGGATACGCAGTATTTT; CDR3: CASSQRQGLRMDTQYF
size: many; J: TRBJ2-5; D: TRBD2; V: TRBV4-2; DNA: TGTGCCAGCAGCCAGGCCGGGACTAGCGGGAGTACGATCCAAGAGACCCAGTACTTC; CDR3: CASSQAGTSGSTIQETQYF
size: many; J: TRBJ2-7; D: TRBD2; V: TRBV29-1; DNA: TGCAGCGTTGTAACTAGCGGAGCCTACGAGCAGTACTTC; CDR3: CSVVTSGAYEQYF
size: many; J: TRBJ1-1; D: NA; V: TRBV11-2; DNA: TGTGCCAGCAGCCGGGTGGGGGGTCTCGACACTGAAGCTTTCTTT; CDR3: CASSRVGGLDTEAFF